This TCR beta chain was observed in a study of vaccination effects on CD4 cells after COVID-19. As to this clone: The antigen remains unidentified.

Method: immunoSEQ multiplex PCR; TCRdb's copy keeps in-frame clones and lacks some. The data show 80,000 to 95,000 clones, around 74% seen once. CDR1 and CDR2 from the germline V gene are KGHSH and LQKENI. Deletions cut 5 bases from V and 0 bases from J, with 18 bases between. This CDR3 contains 17 residues. Expansion with viral peptide pools was applied to antigen-specific CD4+ T cells by the ViraFEST assay prior to sequencing. Culture proceeded for nine to eleven days, and CD4+ T cells were then isolated. Two-dose vaccination with either BNT162b2 or mRNA-1273 was given to the participants. Previously uninfected by SARS-CoV-2, the vaccine recipients also showed negative nucleocapsid antibodies.

The J gene is TRBJ2-3, the V gene TRBV18; a possible D gene is TRBD1 (6 bases). The material was CD4+ T cells from PBMCs cultured with HCoV-OC43 spike peptides, obtained after COVID-19 vaccination. Subset described: HCoV-OC43 spike overlapping peptide pool stimulation. The origin of this receptor is a human donor who received a COVID-19 vaccine. The DNA of the CDR3 is TGTGCCAGCTCAACACTCAGGACAGTTGGTAGCACAGATACGCAGTATTTT. This gives the protein CASSTLRTVGSTDTQYF.